This T cell receptor beta chain was recovered during a study of OX40 agonist ivuxolimab in advanced cancers. Study as a whole: Prior therapy, whether anti-PD-1, anti-PD-L1 or anti-CTLA-4, was allowed, and more than 35% had some. General study findings and limits: Specificity for antigen went undetermined in the expanded peripheral T cells. Expanded clones belonging to CD8+ T cells outnumbered, on average, those of CD4+.

Trimming removed 2 bases at V and 3 bases at J, with 8 bases between. The CDR3 is made up of 13 amino acids. CDR1 and CDR2 (germline): MNHNS, SASEGT. Comments on this clone: Its specificity is not known.

Method: immunoSEQ multiplex PCR; TCRdb's copy keeps in-frame clones and lacks some. This table has fewer than 90,000 clones, over 90% appearing once. The sequenced sample was CD4+ or CD8+ T cells sorted from blood, obtained in a trial of the OX40 agonist ivuxolimab. This sequence joins TRBV6-1 and TRBJ2-7; unclear D gene. This clonotype was obtained from an adult with an advanced solid tumor such as melanoma, head and neck, liver or kidney cancer. The CDR3 loop reads CASSESGRYEQYF. Written as DNA, the CDR3 is TGTGCCAGCAGTGAATCCGGGCGCTACGAGCAGTACTTC.